The clone carrying this T cell receptor (beta chain) has at least ten counts. The data derive from a study of response to subunit inactivated influenza vaccine. TCRdb redid the calling of the RT-PCR reads with MiXCR, one entry per CDR3 protein. The sample has just under 550,000 distinct CDR3 sequences; roughly 25% are singletons. Trimming pared 1 base from V and 3 bases from J, leaving 4 bases between. Germline V gene data show CDR1 as LGHDT and CDR2 as YNNKEL (reference sequence). CDR3 length: 12 residues. These data also featured in a second study, about T cells expressing NK-cell markers. This second report adds: The authors generated TCR beta cDNA through 5'RACE template switching with UMIs. Sorted CD3+CD56+NKG2C+, CD3+CD56+NKG2C- and CD3+CD56-NKG2C+ T-cell subsets were beta-chain profiled. A range of about 1.0-8% of CD8+ T cells consisted of dominant NKG2C+ clonotypes in six donors. Dominance of the CD3+CD56-NKG2C+ fraction by these clonotypes also held in a handful of donors. HCMV specificity of the expanded NKG2C+ T cell clones stayed unclear.

The origin of this receptor is a man in his fifties or sixties who received an inactivated influenza vaccine. The input for sequencing was CD4+ T cells sorted from PBMCs, taken 11 to 12 days after vaccination. The rearrangement joins TRBV3-1 to TRBJ2-7; unclear D gene. CDR3 loop: CASSQVVYEQYF. The DNA for the CDR3 is TGTGCCAGCAGCCAAGTTGTCTACGAGCAGTACTTC.